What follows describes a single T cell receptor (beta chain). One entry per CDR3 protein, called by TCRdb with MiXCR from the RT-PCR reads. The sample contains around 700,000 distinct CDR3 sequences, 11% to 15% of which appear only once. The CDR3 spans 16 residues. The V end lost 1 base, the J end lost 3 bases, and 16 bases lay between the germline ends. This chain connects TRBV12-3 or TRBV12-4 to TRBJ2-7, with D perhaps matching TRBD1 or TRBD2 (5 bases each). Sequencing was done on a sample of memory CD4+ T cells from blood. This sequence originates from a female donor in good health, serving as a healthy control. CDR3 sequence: CASSLGEAGTNYEQYF. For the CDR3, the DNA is TGTGCCAGCAGTTTAGGAGAGGCAGGGACCAACTACGAGCAGTACTTC.